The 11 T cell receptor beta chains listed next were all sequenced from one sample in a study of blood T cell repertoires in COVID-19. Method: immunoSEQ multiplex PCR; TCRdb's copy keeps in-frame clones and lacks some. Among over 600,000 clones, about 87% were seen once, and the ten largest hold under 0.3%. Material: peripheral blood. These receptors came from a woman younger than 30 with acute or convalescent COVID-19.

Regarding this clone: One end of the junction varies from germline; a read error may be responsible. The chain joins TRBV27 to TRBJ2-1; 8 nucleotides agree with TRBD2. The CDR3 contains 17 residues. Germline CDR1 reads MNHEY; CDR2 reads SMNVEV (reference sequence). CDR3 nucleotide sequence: TGTGCCAGCAGCTTATGGGCGGGGGGAGGCTCCTACAATGAGCAGTTCTTC. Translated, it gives CASSLWAGGGSYNEQFF.

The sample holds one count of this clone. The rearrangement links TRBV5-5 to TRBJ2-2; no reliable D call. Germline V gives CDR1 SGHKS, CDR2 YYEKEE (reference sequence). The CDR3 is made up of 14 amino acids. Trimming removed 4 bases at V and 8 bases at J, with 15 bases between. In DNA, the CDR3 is TGTGCCAGCAGCCCTAGTGCATTCGGTGGGGAGCTGTTTTTT. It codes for CASSPSAFGGELFF. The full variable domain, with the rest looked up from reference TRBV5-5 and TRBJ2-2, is DAGVTQSPTHLIKTRGQQVTLRCSPISGHKSVSWYQQVLGQGPQFIFQYYEKEERGRGNFPDRFSARQFPNYSSELNVNALLLGDSALYLCASSPSAFGGELFFGEGSRLTVL.

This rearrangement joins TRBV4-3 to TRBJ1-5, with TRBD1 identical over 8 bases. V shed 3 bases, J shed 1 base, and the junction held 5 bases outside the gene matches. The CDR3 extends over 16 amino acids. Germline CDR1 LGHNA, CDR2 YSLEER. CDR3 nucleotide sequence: TGCGCCAGCAGCCAGAGGACAGGGAGCAGCAATCAGCCCCAGCATTTT. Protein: CASSQRTGSSNQPQHF.

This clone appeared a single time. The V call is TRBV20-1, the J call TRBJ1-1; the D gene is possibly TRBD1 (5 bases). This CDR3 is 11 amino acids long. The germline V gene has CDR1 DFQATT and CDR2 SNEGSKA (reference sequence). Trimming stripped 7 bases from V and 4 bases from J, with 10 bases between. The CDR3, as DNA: TGCAGTGTTCAGGGAGGCACTGAAGCTTTCTTT. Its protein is CSVQGGTEAFF.

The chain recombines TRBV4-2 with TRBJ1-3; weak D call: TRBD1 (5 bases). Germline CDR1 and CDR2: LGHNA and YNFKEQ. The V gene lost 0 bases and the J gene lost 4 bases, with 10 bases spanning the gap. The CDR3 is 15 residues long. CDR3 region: CASSQDSGSGNTIYF. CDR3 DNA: TGTGCCAGCAGCCAAGATTCAGGGTCAGGAAACACCATATATTTT.

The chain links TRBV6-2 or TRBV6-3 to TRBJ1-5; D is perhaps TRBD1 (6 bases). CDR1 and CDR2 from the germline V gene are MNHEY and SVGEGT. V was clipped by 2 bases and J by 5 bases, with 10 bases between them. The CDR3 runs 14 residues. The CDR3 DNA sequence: TGTGCCAGCAGTTACCAGGGGAAGCATCAGCCCCAGCATTTT. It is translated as CASSYQGKHQPQHF.

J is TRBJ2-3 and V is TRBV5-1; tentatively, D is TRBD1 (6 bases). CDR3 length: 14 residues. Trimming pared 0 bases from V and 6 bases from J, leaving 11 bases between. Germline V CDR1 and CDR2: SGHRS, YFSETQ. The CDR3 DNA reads TGCGCCAGCAGCTTGGACAGGGAGTGGGATACGCAGTATTTT. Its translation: CASSLDREWDTQYF.

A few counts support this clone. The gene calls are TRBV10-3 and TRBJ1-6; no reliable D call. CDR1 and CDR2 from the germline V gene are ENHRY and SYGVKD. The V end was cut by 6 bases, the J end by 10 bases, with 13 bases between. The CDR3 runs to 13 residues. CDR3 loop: CAIREEGASPLHF. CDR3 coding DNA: TGTGCCATCAGGGAAGAGGGTGCCTCACCCCTCCACTTT.

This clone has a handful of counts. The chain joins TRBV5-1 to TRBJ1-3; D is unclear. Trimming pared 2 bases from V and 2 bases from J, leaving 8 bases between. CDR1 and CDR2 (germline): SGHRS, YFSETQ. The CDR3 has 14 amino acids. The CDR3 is CASSLDAAGNTIYF. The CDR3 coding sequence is TGCGCCAGCAGCTTAGACGCGGCTGGAAACACCATATATTTT.

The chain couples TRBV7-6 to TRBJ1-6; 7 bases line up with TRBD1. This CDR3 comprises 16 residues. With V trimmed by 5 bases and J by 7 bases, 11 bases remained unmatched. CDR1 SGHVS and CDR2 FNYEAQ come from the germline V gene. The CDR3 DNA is TGTGCCAGCAGCACCCTATGGGCAGGGGGGAATTCACCCCTCCACTTT. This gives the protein CASSTLWAGGNSPLHF.

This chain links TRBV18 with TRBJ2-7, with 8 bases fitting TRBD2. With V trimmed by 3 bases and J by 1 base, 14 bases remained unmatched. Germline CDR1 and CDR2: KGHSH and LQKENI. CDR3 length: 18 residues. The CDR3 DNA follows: TGTGCCAGCTCACCCCTTGGGGGTTGGCGGGGGGCGTCCTACGAGCAGTACTTC. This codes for CASSPLGGWRGASYEQYF.